This TCR beta chain originates from a study of blood T cell repertoires in COVID-19. Overall study: From the United States, Italy and Spain came samples of acute and convalescent COVID-19. PBMCs, B-cell-depleted T cells, or T cells were the source of the cDNA or gDNA that made up the material.

Everyone who took part was roughly 18 to 89 years old, and they came from about 23 US areas. Participants were placed into cohorts based on the clinical history they reported. The protocol was immunoSEQ multiplex PCR, while the TCRdb copy is restricted to in-frame clones and leaves out a portion. The sample yields 220,000 or so clones, just over 85% seen once. CDR1 and CDR2 (germline): MDHEN, SYDVKM. The CDR3 totals 14 residues. V trimming: 8 bases; J trimming: 4 bases; junction bases outside the gene matches: 9. The sequenced material came from PBMCs or T cells enriched from blood (not recorded which). The clonotype originates from a woman aged 50 to 60 with acute COVID-19. This chain connects TRBV28 to TRBJ1-2; 8 positions match TRBD1. The CDR3 DNA sequence: TGTGCCAGCGTAGGGGGGACAGGCGTCTATGGCTACACCTTC. Residues: CASVGGTGVYGYTF.